The 12 T cell receptor beta chains reported below all come from one sample, sequenced in a study of cytomegalovirus exposure and HLA in healthy donors. Both 60 Vbeta primers and 13 Jbeta primers went into the PCR. The data were produced by immunoSEQ multiplex PCR, yet TCRdb's version contains in-frame clones alone and is incomplete. The sample shows some 93,000 clones, about a tenth of them seen only once. Sequencing was carried out using PBMCs. The receptors were sampled from a man aged 45-60 years in good health and CMV-seropositive.

This sequence joins TRBV19 and TRBJ2-3, with D maybe TRBD1 (7 bases). CDR3 length: 14 residues. Germline values: CDR1 LNHDA, CDR2 SQIVND (reference sequence). V was trimmed by 5 bases and J by 6 bases, leaving 15 bases between them. CDR3 residues: CASSVGRGADTQYF. Written as DNA, the CDR3 is TGTGCCAGTAGTGTGGGCAGGGGGGCGGATACGCAGTATTTT.

This chain uses TRBV7-2 with TRBJ2-5, with 8 bases fitting TRBD1. V was pared by 0 bases and J by 0 bases, with 9 bases of the junction left unmatched. The CDR3 is 18 amino acids. Germline-derived CDR1 and CDR2 are SGHTA and FQGNSA. The DNA for the CDR3 is TGTGCCAGCAGCTTAGCGCCTCTGCGGACAGGGCACCAAGAGACCCAGTACTTC. Its protein product is CASSLAPLRTGHQETQYF.

The V gene is TRBV28, the J gene TRBJ1-1; D gene ambiguous. CDR3 length: 15 amino acids. V lost 5 bases and J lost 0, with 13 bases in between. Germline CDR1 MDHEN, CDR2 SYDVKM. The CDR3 sequence: CASSPVLTVNTEAFF. CDR3 sequence (DNA): TGTGCCAGCAGTCCAGTATTAACAGTGAACACTGAAGCTTTCTTT.

The chain joins TRBV6-5 to TRBJ2-1; 10 bases line up with TRBD2. The CDR3 has 15 amino acids. CDR1 MNHEY and CDR2 SVGAGI come from the germline V gene. V shed 5 bases and J 0 bases; nucleotides not matched to a gene: 1. DNA for the CDR3: TGTGCCAGCAGTACTAGCGGGAACTCCTACAATGAGCAGTTCTTC. This encodes CASSTSGNSYNEQFF.

This clone was counted only a few times. The V and J genes are TRBV6-1 and TRBJ2-7; maybe TRBD1 (5 bases). This CDR3 region has 15 residues. Germline V gene lookup returns CDR1 MNHNS and CDR2 SASEGT. Trimming removed 6 bases at V and 3 bases at J, with 18 bases between. In DNA form, the CDR3 reads TGTGCCAGCAGAACAACACCCGACAGTTTCTACGAGCAGTACTTC. It translates to CASRTTPDSFYEQYF.

V is TRBV7-2 and J is TRBJ2-3; D is perhaps TRBD1 (6 bases). Trimming left V 5 bases short and J 2 bases short, with 20 bases between. Germline CDR1 SGHTA, CDR2 FQGNSA. This CDR3 region has 17 residues. The CDR3 DNA reads as TGTGCCAGCAGCGCCAGGGGCGGCGGGCTGAACACAGATACGCAGTATTTT. Translated: CASSARGGGLNTDTQYF.

In regard to this clone: Additional DNA sequences in this sample encode the identical CDR3. The gene calls are TRBV5-4 and TRBJ2-1, with 9 bases matching TRBD2. Germline CDR1 and CDR2: SGHNT and YYREEE (reference sequence). The CDR3 spans 14 residues. V shed 4 bases, J shed 4 bases, and the junction held 3 bases outside the gene matches. The CDR3 here is CASSLTSGYNEQFF. CDR3 DNA sequence: TGTGCCAGCAGCCTGACTAGCGGATACAATGAGCAGTTCTTC.

This clone was counted a few times. CDR3 sequence reads: CASSLVEGGEQYF. CDR3 nucleotides: TGTGCCAGCAGCTTAGTGGAGGGAGGTGAGCAGTACTTC. The rearrangement uses TRBV11-3 and TRBJ2-7; the D gene is possibly TRBD2 (6 bases). V was clipped by 1 base and J by 7 bases, with 11 bases between them. This CDR3 comprises 13 residues. Looked up from germline, CDR1 is SGHNT and CDR2 is YENEEA. Filled out from reference TRBV11-3 and TRBJ2-7, the complete variable domain reads EAGVVQSPRYKIIEKKQPVAFWCNPISGHNTLYWYLQNLGQGPELLIRYENEEAVDDSQLPKDRFSAERLKGVDSTLKIQPAELGDSAVYLCASSLVEGGEQYFGPGTRLTVT.

The genes are TRBV30 and TRBJ1-5; D might be TRBD1 (6 bases). Trimming took 1 base from V and 5 from J, leaving 9 bases between them. This CDR3 has 13 residues. Germline V gives CDR1 GTSNPN, CDR2 SVGIG (reference sequence). The CDR3 DNA reads TGTGCCTGGAGTGCGGGGGGCGATCAGCCCCAGCATTTT. Amino acid sequence: CAWSAGGDQPQHF.

V gene TRBV12-1 combines with J gene TRBJ1-2; TRBD1 is taken as the D call from the table, unchecked against the DNA. TRBV12-1 is shown as a pseudogene. The CDR3 length is 17 residues. Here the CDR3 reads CASSFGLQGKKGYGYTF. The CDR3 DNA reads TGTGCCAGCAGCTTTGGTCTACAGGGAAAGAAAGGCTATGGCTACACCTTC.

This clone was recorded at least ten times. This chain uses TRBV6-5 with TRBJ2-7; TRBD2 is a possible D gene (6 bases). V was pared by 2 bases and J by 0 bases, with 11 bases between. The germline gives CDR1 MNHEY, CDR2 SVGAGI. The CDR3 runs 15 residues. The CDR3 DNA reads as TGTGCCAGCAGTTACGCGGTAGCGGCCTCCTACGAGCAGTACTTC. It translates to CASSYAVAASYEQYF.

In this sample, this clone turned up many times. The V and J genes are TRBV7-9 and TRBJ1-1, with D unclear. The V gene lost 5 bases and the J gene lost 0 bases, with 7 bases spanning the gap. The germline CDR1 and CDR2 sequences are SEHNR and FQNEAQ (reference sequence). This CDR3 spans 13 amino acids. CDR3 amino acids: CASSRSVNTEAFF. Here the CDR3 DNA reads TGTGCCAGCAGCCGAAGCGTGAACACTGAAGCTTTCTTT.